Here is one T cell receptor (beta chain) with its context. Original analysis: Reference gene primer amplification gave nucleated cell count estimates. Assay: immunoSEQ multiplex PCR; the TCRdb copy retains only in-frame clones and omits some. V, J and clone size derive from that table, while D and trimming were established from the DNA sequence. The data hold about 130,000 clones, with roughly 85% observed a single time. This entry comes from a study of blood T cell repertoires in COVID-19. In the study overall: From T cells, B-cell-depleted T cells, or PBMCs came the material, which was cDNA or gDNA.

Trimming took off 5 bases at V and 2 bases at J, with 13 bases between the two ends. The CDR3 has 15 residues. Germline values: CDR1 MDHEN, CDR2 SYDVKM. This clonotype was obtained from an elderly man with active or convalescent COVID-19. The chain couples TRBV28 to TRBJ2-1; tentatively, D is TRBD2 (6 bases). The sample comprised peripheral blood. In nucleotides, the CDR3 is TGTGCCAGCAGTCCGGGGGACCTAGCCTACAATGAGCAGTTCTTC. This sequence encodes CASSPGDLAYNEQFF.